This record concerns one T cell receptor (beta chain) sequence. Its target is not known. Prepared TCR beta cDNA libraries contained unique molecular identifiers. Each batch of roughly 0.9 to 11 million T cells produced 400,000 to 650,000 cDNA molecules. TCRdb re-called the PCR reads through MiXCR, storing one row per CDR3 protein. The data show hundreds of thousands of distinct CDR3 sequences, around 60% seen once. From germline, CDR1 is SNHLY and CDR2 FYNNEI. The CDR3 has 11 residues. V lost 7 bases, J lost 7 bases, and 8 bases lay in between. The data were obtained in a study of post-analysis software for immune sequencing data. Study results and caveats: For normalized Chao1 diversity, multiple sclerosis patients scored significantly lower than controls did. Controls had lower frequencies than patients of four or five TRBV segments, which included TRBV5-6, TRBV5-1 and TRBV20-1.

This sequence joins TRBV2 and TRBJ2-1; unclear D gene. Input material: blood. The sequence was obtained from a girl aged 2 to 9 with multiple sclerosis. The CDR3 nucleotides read TGTGCCAGCAATGTTGGGAATGAGCAGTTCTTC. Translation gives CASNVGNEQFF.